The rows below give T cell receptor beta chains drawn from one sample of a study of blood T cell repertoires in COVID-19. Repertoires were generated with immunoSEQ multiplex PCR, while TCRdb's copy carries only in-frame clones and drops some. The sample has about 400,000 clones; nearly 90% are singletons. The material sequenced was PBMCs or T cells enriched from blood (not recorded which). These receptors were collected from a woman between 25 and 40 years old who had recovered from COVID-19. Both conserved end residues are part of each CDR3.

CDR3aa	j_gene	v_gene
CASSEQVYSPLHF	TRBJ1-6	TRBV14
CASSQQRDRVYDEQFF	TRBJ2-1	TRBV7-2
CASSFPAGVSEKLFF	TRBJ1-4	TRBV5-8
CASSRDSSYGYTF	TRBJ1-2	TRBV2
CASSYSGGDTQYF	TRBJ2-3	TRBV6-2/TRBV6-3
CASSQDSSSGNTIYF	TRBJ1-3	TRBV28
CASSQFDRSATYGYTF	TRBJ1-2	TRBV3-1/TRBV3-2
CASSYIRTAGELFF	TRBJ2-2	TRBV6-5
CASSQGLAGEQFF	TRBJ2-1	TRBV6-6
CASSGKTGGYGYTF	TRBJ1-2	TRBV9
CASSHLGQAIYEQYF	TRBJ2-7	TRBV3-1/TRBV3-2
CASSPEGGDYGYTF	TRBJ1-2	TRBV18
CASSSTGSVETQYF	TRBJ2-5	TRBV3-1/TRBV3-2
CASSFGGGTGVEKLFF	TRBJ1-4	TRBV11-2
CASSAETEAFF	TRBJ1-1	TRBV18
CASSQANRAAGNQPQHF	TRBJ1-5	TRBV4-2
CASGTGFRDTEAFF	TRBJ1-1	TRBV9
CASSSPQGGGETQYF	TRBJ2-5	TRBV27
CASSTGTDSNQPQHF	TRBJ1-5	TRBV18
CASSFSGSNQPQHF	TRBJ1-5	TRBV27
CASSRGQGLYEQYF	TRBJ2-7	TRBV6-5
CASRANRGPFYEQYF	TRBJ2-7	TRBV6-4
CASSQRQGAHSNEQFF	TRBJ2-1	TRBV3-1/TRBV3-2
CASSLVVGFPYEQYF	TRBJ2-7	TRBV5-6
CASSLAGSGNQPQHF	TRBJ1-5	TRBV7-9
CASRGTGVSNQPQHF	TRBJ1-5	TRBV2